This T cell receptor (beta chain) comes out of a study of blood T cell repertoires in COVID-19. Generated by immunoSEQ multiplex PCR, the TCRdb table keeps only in-frame clones and is missing some. The sample shows about 370,000 clones, roughly 92% of them seen only once. Trimming removed 0 bases from V and 7 bases from J, with 17 bases in between. The CDR3 extends over 16 amino acids. CDR1 and CDR2 from the germline V gene are SGHRS and YFSETQ. The TCR sequence derives from a woman in her thirties or forties who had been exposed to COVID-19. Sequenced material: PBMCs or T cells enriched from blood (not recorded which). This sequence joins TRBV5-1 and TRBJ2-1; a weak D match, TRBD1 (5 bases). The DNA for the CDR3 is TGCGCCAGCAGCTTGGCTCCAGGGTCGACATTAAATGAGCAGTTCTTC. It translates to CASSLAPGSTLNEQFF.